This TCR beta chain was sequenced in a study of blood T cell repertoires in COVID-19. Profiled with immunoSEQ multiplex PCR; TCRdb holds only in-frame clones, not every one. The data contain fewer than 400,000 clones, 90% of them singletons. This clone was observed a few times. Distinct nucleotide sequences in the sample also encode this CDR3. CDR1 is SGHRS and CDR2 is YFSETQ in the germline V gene. The CDR3 sequence is 15 residues long. V dropped 3 bases and J dropped 5; count of bases not matched to a gene: 8. The chain is built from TRBV5-1 and TRBJ2-3; 8 positions agree with TRBD1. The sequencing input was PBMCs or T cells enriched from blood (not recorded which). The origin of this receptor is a woman in her twenties or thirties who had been exposed to COVID-19. CDR3 coding DNA: TGCGCCAGCAGCTATGGACAGGGAAGGGGAGATACGCAGTATTTT. It specifies CASSYGQGRGDTQYF.